Presented here are 15 T cell receptor beta chains from one specimen sequenced in a study of cytomegalovirus exposure and HLA in healthy donors listed by TCRdb under 2017. Libraries were constructed by the immunoSEQ multiplex PCR assay. The immuneACCESS repertoire file appears here via TCRdb, limited to in-frame rearrangements. These files lack a portion of the clones; in checked studies, under half of the deficit traces to unresolved V genes, and the cause of the others is not known. In this sample the table shows 120,000 to 150,000 clones, 87% of which occur a single time. The ten top clones hold 4.5% of the sample. Input material: PBMCs. These receptor sequences come from a man between 18 and 35 years old in good health and CMV-seropositive.

The V and J genes are TRBV20-1 and TRBJ2-7, with unresolved D. Trimming removed 7 bases at V and 5 bases at J, with 12 bases between. The germline CDR1 and CDR2 sequences are DFQATT and SNEGSKA (reference sequence). The CDR3 covers 11 residues. This chain's CDR3 is CSVPLSDEQYF. CDR3 bases: TGCAGTGTTCCTCTGAGCGACGAGCAGTACTTC.

The rearrangement joins TRBV11-2 to TRBJ2-1; 13 bases are shared with TRBD2. The V gene's germline CDR1 is SGHAT and CDR2 FQNNGV. After removal of 4 bases from V and 5 bases from J, the junction contained 5 bases not matched to a gene. The CDR3 sequence is 16 residues long. The CDR3 region has the DNA TGTGCCAGCAGCTCCCGTGGACTAGCGGGAGACAATGAGCAGTTCTTC. Amino acid sequence: CASSSRGLAGDNEQFF.

This chain links TRBV30 with TRBJ2-3; 14 bases are a match to TRBD2. The V segment lost 2 bases and the J segment 9 bases; nucleotides outside the gene matches: 7. Germline assignment: CDR1 GTSNPN and CDR2 SVGIG (reference sequence). This CDR3 region has 15 residues. The CDR3 protein is CAWSLGLAGGGTQYF. DNA for the CDR3: TGTGCCTGGAGTCTTGGACTAGCGGGGGGAGGAACGCAGTATTTT.

V gene TRBV15 combines with J gene TRBJ2-5; D ambiguous. Per the germline V gene, CDR1 is LNHNV and CDR2 is YYDKDF (reference sequence). V lost 0 bases and J lost 4, with 6 bases in between. This CDR3 region has 13 residues. CDR3 protein: CATSRDRAETQYF. CDR3 in DNA: TGTGCCACCAGCAGAGATCGAGCAGAGACCCAGTACTTC.

The chain carries TRBV9 and TRBJ1-2; 8 bases align to TRBD1. The germline CDR1 and CDR2 sequences are SGDLS and YYNGEE. CDR3 size: 14 residues. Germline trimming cut 4 bases from V and 10 bases from J; bases unmatched to any gene: 12. The chain's CDR3 is CASSSSRGRIDYTF. For the CDR3, the DNA is TGTGCCAGCAGCTCCAGCAGGGGGCGAATTGACTACACCTTC.

J is TRBJ1-1 and V is TRBV27, with a weak D call TRBD1 (5 bases). Trimming pared 8 bases from V and 10 bases from J, leaving 23 bases between. Germline V lookup: CDR1 MNHEY, CDR2 SMNVEV (reference sequence). The CDR3 consists of 14 residues. CDR3 in amino acids: CASGANIRSRGAFF. In DNA, the CDR3 is TGTGCCAGCGGGGCCAATATAAGGTCGCGAGGAGCTTTCTTT.

V is TRBV5-6 and J is TRBJ1-3; a weak D match, TRBD1 (5 bases). The CDR3 sequence is 15 residues long. V was pared by 4 bases and J by 6 bases, with 17 bases between. Germline V gives CDR1 SGHDT, CDR2 YYEEEE. CDR3 in DNA: TGTGCCAGCAGCCCTCGGGGGAGAAGAATAAACACCATATATTTT. Translated: CASSPRGRRINTIYF.

V and J are TRBV6-6 and TRBJ1-4; the D is unclear. This CDR3 is built from 12 residues. The V gene's germline CDR1 is MNHNY and CDR2 SVGAGI (reference sequence). The V and J ends lost 0 bases and 8 bases respectively, with 4 bases between them. CDR3 region: CASSYSREKLFF. CDR3 nucleotides: TGTGCCAGCAGTTACTCGAGGGAAAAACTGTTTTTT.

This clone was counted only a few times. The chain uses TRBV6-6 and TRBJ2-7; unclear D gene. CDR3 length: 15 residues. V lost 6 bases, J lost 0 bases, and 15 bases lay in between. Germline assignment: CDR1 MNHNY and CDR2 SVGAGI (reference sequence). CDR3 amino acids: CASSPMSQSSYEQYF. The DNA for the CDR3 is TGTGCCAGCAGCCCTATGTCTCAAAGCTCCTACGAGCAGTACTTC.

The chain has TRBV5-6 and TRBJ2-1, with D unclear. CDR1 SGHDT and CDR2 YYEEEE come from the germline V gene. Trimming cost V 2 bases and J 7 bases, with 4 bases left between them. CDR3 size: 11 residues. The DNA of the CDR3 is TGTGCCAGCAGCTTTATGAATGAGCAGTTCTTC. Amino acids: CASSFMNEQFF.

The chain employs TRBV5-4 and TRBJ1-5; 10 bases fit TRBD1. The germline CDR1 and CDR2 sequences are SGHNT and YYREEE (reference sequence). The CDR3 loop spans 15 amino acids. J lost 3 bases, V lost 3 bases, and 3 bases had no gene match. Here the CDR3 reads CASSSGTGANQPQHF. CDR3 nucleotides: TGTGCCAGCAGCTCCGGGACAGGGGCCAATCAGCCCCAGCATTTT.

J is TRBJ1-2 and V is TRBV7-2, with D perhaps matching TRBD1 (6 bases). Germline CDR1 SGHTA, CDR2 FQGNSA. Trimming took off 4 bases at V and 0 bases at J, with 15 bases between the two ends. The CDR3 spans 16 residues. CDR3: CASSSGVGAANYGYTF. For the CDR3, the DNA is TGTGCCAGCAGCTCGGGCGTGGGGGCCGCTAACTATGGCTACACCTTC.

V is TRBV30 and J is TRBJ2-7, with 10 bases matching TRBD1. CDR3 length: 14 amino acids. Losses at the gene ends were 4 bases for V and 5 bases for J; bases not matched to a gene: 8. Germline-derived CDR1 and CDR2 are GTSNPN and SVGIG (reference sequence). This CDR3 is CAWTHRGTGDEQYF. CDR3 coding DNA: TGTGCCTGGACTCACCGTGGGACAGGGGACGAGCAGTACTTC.

This clone was found once. The chain joins TRBV30 to TRBJ2-1; TRBD2 agrees at 10 bases. Germline CDR1 GTSNPN, CDR2 SVGIG (reference sequence). CDR3 size: 17 residues. V lost 3 bases, J lost 6 bases, and 14 bases stayed unmatched. For the CDR3, the DNA is TGTGCCTGGAGCCGGGGAGTAACTAGCGGGGTACGCAATGAGCAGTTCTTC. It encodes CAWSRGVTSGVRNEQFF.

The chain combines TRBV15 with TRBJ2-1, with 7 bases identical to TRBD1. Germline-derived CDR1 and CDR2 are LNHNV and YYDKDF (reference sequence). This CDR3 comprises 14 residues. The J segment lost 8 bases and the V segment lost 3 bases, leaving 7 bases of the junction unmatched. The CDR3 region is CATSRDRRTDEQFF. The CDR3 bases are TGTGCCACCAGCAGGGACAGGCGTACCGATGAGCAGTTCTTC.